The table lists the clone carrying this TCR beta chain with a count of one. Its antigen remains unknown. The sample belongs to a study of shared clonotypes between healthy human individuals. Overall study findings and caveats: All-four-donor shared clonotypes had higher generation probabilities than non-shared clonotypes did.

Trimming removed 8 bases at V and 3 bases at J, with 13 bases between. CDR3 size: 13 residues. Germline values: CDR1 MDHEN, CDR2 SYDVKM. The method was immunoSEQ multiplex PCR; TCRdb's version includes in-frame clones alone and lacks a portion of them. The sample has 1,500,000 or so clones; about 96% are singletons. The genes are TRBV28 and TRBJ1-2, with a possible D match to TRBD1 (5 bases). The sample consisted of naive CD4+ T cells sorted from blood. Subset of the sample: CD45RA+ positively selected. The receptor comes from a man aged 25-45 years in good health. In nucleotides, the CDR3 is TGTGCCAGCGGAAGGGGCCTCTACTATGGCTACACCTTC. Its protein product is CASGRGLYYGYTF.